These T cell receptor beta chains were read from a single sample in a study of T cell responses to AZD1222 COVID-19 vaccine. Using immunoSEQ multiplex PCR, the repertoire was profiled, and TCRdb retains in-frame clones only, with some absent. The data hold about 100,000 clones, with roughly 92% observed a single time. The specimen comprised peripheral blood, sampled on day 0 of AZD1222 vaccination. All receptors derive from an adult in good health. Both conserved end residues are part of each CDR3. The D gene is left open where the match is weak. Not all rows give a size; the values are once, few, many and, for expanded clones, a class.

abundance: .; j_gene: TRBJ1-1; d_gene: .; v_gene: TRBV30; CDR3nt: TGTGCCTGGACCTCAGAGGGGAACACTGAAGCTTTCTTT; CDR3aa: CAWTSEGNTEAFF
abundance: .; j_gene: TRBJ2-5; d_gene: TRBD2; v_gene: TRBV11-2; CDR3nt: TGTGCCAGCAGCTCACTCCAAGGACTAGCGGGGGAAGAGACCCAGTACTTC; CDR3aa: CASSSLQGLAGEETQYF
abundance: .; j_gene: TRBJ2-3; d_gene: .; v_gene: TRBV5-4; CDR3nt: TGTGCCAGCAGCCCGGCCACTAGCTCGGATACGCAGTATTTT; CDR3aa: CASSPATSSDTQYF
abundance: .; j_gene: TRBJ2-3; d_gene: TRBD2; v_gene: TRBV10-2; CDR3nt: TGCGCCAGCAGGGGAGGATTTGGCGGGAGGTCATTATATACGCAGTATTTT; CDR3aa: CASRGGFGGRSLYTQYF
abundance: .; j_gene: TRBJ1-4; d_gene: .; v_gene: TRBV27; CDR3nt: TGTGCCAGCAGTTTAAGGGGGGAAAAACTGTTTTTT; CDR3aa: CASSLRGEKLFF
abundance: .; j_gene: TRBJ1-5; d_gene: .; v_gene: TRBV28; CDR3nt: TGTGCCACGCCGATATACCGGGGTATCAATCAGCCCCAGCATTTT; CDR3aa: CATPIYRGINQPQHF
abundance: .; j_gene: TRBJ1-5; d_gene: TRBD1; v_gene: TRBV20-1; CDR3nt: TGCAGTGCTATTGACAGGGGAAGCAATCAGCCCCAGCATTTT; CDR3aa: CSAIDRGSNQPQHF
abundance: once; j_gene: TRBJ1-1; d_gene: TRBD1; v_gene: TRBV5-1; CDR3nt: TGCGCCAGCAGCTTGCCGACAGGGCCTAACACTGAAGCTTTCTTT; CDR3aa: CASSLPTGPNTEAFF
abundance: .; j_gene: TRBJ2-3; d_gene: .; v_gene: TRBV13; CDR3nt: TGTGCCAGCAGTGATAGTACAGATACGCAGTATTTT; CDR3aa: CASSDSTDTQYF
abundance: .; j_gene: TRBJ2-1; d_gene: .; v_gene: TRBV7-2; CDR3nt: TGTGCCAGCAGCTTAGCTAGCATTGAGCAGTTCTTC; CDR3aa: CASSLASIEQFF
abundance: .; j_gene: TRBJ2-7; d_gene: TRBD2; v_gene: TRBV5-1; CDR3nt: TGCGCCAGCAGCTCCCGACTAGCGGGAGATAGGGAGCAGTACTTC; CDR3aa: CASSSRLAGDREQYF
abundance: .; j_gene: TRBJ1-2; d_gene: .; v_gene: TRBV7-9; CDR3nt: TGTGCCAGCAGCAGGAATAACTATGGCTACACCTTC; CDR3aa: CASSRNNYGYTF
abundance: once; j_gene: TRBJ1-3; d_gene: .; v_gene: TRBV2; CDR3nt: TGTGCCAGCAGAAAGGGTTACGGAAACACCATATATTTT; CDR3aa: CASRKGYGNTIYF
abundance: .; j_gene: TRBJ2-7; d_gene: TRBD2; v_gene: TRBV4-2; CDR3nt: TGTGCCAGCAGCCAAGATCTGGCGGGAGTTGGCGAGCAGTACTTC; CDR3aa: CASSQDLAGVGEQYF
abundance: .; j_gene: TRBJ2-7; d_gene: .; v_gene: TRBV19; CDR3nt: TGTGCCAGTAGTCCAGGGACCTACGAGCAGTACTTC; CDR3aa: CASSPGTYEQYF
abundance: .; j_gene: TRBJ2-2; d_gene: .; v_gene: TRBV7-2; CDR3nt: TGTGCCAGCAGCTCGATCTCGGTTGGAGGGGAGCTGTTTTTT; CDR3aa: CASSSISVGGELFF
abundance: .; j_gene: TRBJ2-3; d_gene: TRBD1; v_gene: TRBV24-1; CDR3nt: TGTGCCACCAGCCCGGACAGGGATGCAGATACGCAGTATTTT; CDR3aa: CATSPDRDADTQYF
abundance: .; j_gene: TRBJ1-2; d_gene: TRBD1; v_gene: TRBV6-5; CDR3nt: TGTGCCAGCAGTCGGACAGGATATGGCTACACCTTC; CDR3aa: CASSRTGYGYTF
abundance: .; j_gene: TRBJ2-1; d_gene: .; v_gene: TRBV6-2/TRBV6-3; CDR3nt: TGTGCCAGCAGCCTAACAGGCGTGTGGTCAAATGAGCAGTTCTTC; CDR3aa: CASSLTGVWSNEQFF